The 10 T cell receptor beta chains below all came from one sample that was sequenced in a study of cytomegalovirus exposure and HLA in healthy donors. This table comes from immunoSEQ multiplex PCR, and its TCRdb copy is limited to in-frame clones, with some not included. The sample has about 74,000 clones, 94% seen once. Sequences were obtained from PBMCs. The receptors come from a man younger than 35 in good health and CMV-seropositive.

The V call is TRBV5-6, the J call TRBJ2-5; 7 nucleotides agree with TRBD1. The CDR3 runs to 15 residues. The germline CDR1 and CDR2 sequences are SGHDT and YYEEEE. V lost 6 bases to trimming and J lost 4 bases; unmatched junction nucleotides: 12. CDR3 protein: CASTRGTVRVETQYF. CDR3 in DNA: TGTGCCAGCACCCGTGGGACAGTTAGGGTAGAGACCCAGTACTTC.

Concerning this clone: One end of the junction fails to match germline, which may point to a read error. This sequence joins TRBV29-1 and TRBJ2-1; a possible D gene is TRBD2 (5 bases). Germline V gene data show CDR1 as SQVTM and CDR2 as ANQGSEA. The CDR3 runs to 14 residues. This CDR3 reads CSIEGGPSYNEQFF. The DNA of the CDR3 is TGCAGCATTGAAGGAGGCCCTTCCTACAATGAGCAGTTCTTC.

V is TRBV10-3 and J is TRBJ2-3; a possible D gene is TRBD2 (7 bases). V was cut by 6 bases and J by 4 bases, with 23 bases left in between. CDR1 and CDR2 from the germline V gene are ENHRY and SYGVKD. This CDR3 has 17 amino acids. In DNA form, the CDR3 reads TGTGCCATCAGCCCTCGGGGGGCGGGAGTTAACGCAGATACGCAGTATTTT. Protein product: CAISPRGAGVNADTQYF.

The CDR3 loop is CASSLLAGPYEQYF. The CDR3, as DNA: TGTGCCAGCAGCTTGCTAGCGGGACCCTACGAGCAGTACTTC. The chain has TRBV7-8 and TRBJ2-7; TRBD2 aligns across 9 bases. The CDR3 loop spans 14 amino acids. Per the germline V gene, CDR1 is SGHVS and CDR2 is FQNEAQ. With V trimmed by 3 bases and J by 2 bases, 2 bases remained unmatched.

The chain couples TRBV4-2 to TRBJ2-5, with D tentatively TRBD2 (6 bases). The CDR3 covers 15 residues. Deletions cut 0 bases from V and 5 bases from J, with 13 bases between. Germline V gene sequence: CDR1 LGHNA, CDR2 YNFKEQ. CDR3 residues: CASSQDFGSKETQYF. Here the CDR3 DNA reads TGTGCCAGCAGCCAAGACTTCGGGAGTAAGGAGACCCAGTACTTC.

This clone was observed a single time. This rearrangement joins TRBV11-2 to TRBJ2-7; TRBD2 aligns across 11 bases. The CDR3 extends over 16 amino acids. Germline lookup yields CDR1 SGHAT and CDR2 FQNNGV. V shed 3 bases, J shed 4 bases, and the junction held 8 bases outside the gene matches. CDR3 loop: CASSFFAGTSGYEQYF. CDR3 DNA: TGTGCCAGCAGCTTCTTCGCCGGGACTAGCGGATACGAGCAGTACTTC.

This rearrangement joins TRBV25-1 to TRBJ2-2, with 10 bases lining up with TRBD2. The V gene's germline CDR1 is MGHDK and CDR2 SYGVNS. CDR3 length: 16 residues. V was clipped by 3 bases and J by 6 bases; unmatched bases: 7. This chain's CDR3 is CASSEEGAGGSGELFF. The CDR3 bases are TGTGCCAGCAGTGAGGAGGGAGCGGGAGGGTCCGGGGAGCTGTTTTTT.

CDR3 region: CASSSWRVRDQPQHF. The CDR3 nucleotides are TGTGCCAGCAGTTCCTGGAGGGTTAGGGATCAGCCCCAGCATTTT. This sequence joins TRBV28 and TRBJ1-5; D unresolved. Germline-derived CDR1 and CDR2 are MDHEN and SYDVKM. The CDR3 contains 15 residues. V dropped 4 bases and J dropped 5 bases, with 15 bases sitting between them.

V and J are TRBV28 and TRBJ2-1; tentatively, D is TRBD2 (6 bases). CDR3 size: 15 residues. The V and J ends lost 4 bases and 0 bases respectively, with 10 bases between them. Germline-derived CDR1 and CDR2 are MDHEN and SYDVKM. CDR3 sequence reads: CASSSLASSYNEQFF. The CDR3 DNA is TGTGCCAGCAGTTCCCTAGCGAGCTCCTACAATGAGCAGTTCTTC.

A few counts support this clone. The rearrangement links TRBV19 to TRBJ2-1; 11 positions agree with TRBD2. With V trimmed by 11 bases and J by 2 bases, 8 bases remained unmatched. The germline V gene has CDR1 LNHDA and CDR2 SQIVND (reference sequence). This CDR3 contains 15 residues. In DNA, the CDR3 is TGTGCCTCCAGGGGACTAGCGGAAACCTACAATGAGCAGTTCTTC. As protein: CASRGLAETYNEQFF.